Below are 12 T cell receptor beta chains sequenced from a single sample in a study of blood T cell repertoires in COVID-19. Sequencing used immunoSEQ multiplex PCR; TCRdb keeps in-frame clones, though not all of them. The sample comprises 250,000 to 350,000 clones, approximately 93% of which are singletons, and around 2.2% rests with the top ten. The material sequenced was peripheral blood. The receptors derive from a woman in her 30s with COVID-19, enrolled during active disease.

The chain uses TRBV28 and TRBJ2-2, with D possibly TRBD2 on 6 matching bases. The germline CDR1 and CDR2 sequences are MDHEN and SYDVKM. The CDR3 spans 15 residues. V was pared by 5 bases and J by 5 bases, with 15 bases between. Here the CDR3 DNA reads TGTGCCAGCAGTCCCCGGGACTCCAGGACCGGGGAGCTGTTTTTT. Its protein product is CASSPRDSRTGELFF. The full variable domain, rest sourced from reference TRBV28 and TRBJ2-2, is DVKVTQSSRYLVKRTGEKVFLECVQDMDHENMFWYRQDPGLGLRLIYFSYDVKMKEKGDIPEGYSVSREKKERFSLILESASTNQTSMYLCASSPRDSRTGELFFGEGSRLTVL.

A note on this clone: The conserved phenylalanine or tryptophan is not found at the CDR3 terminus, so this likely reflects a read error. The chain employs TRBV6-5 and TRBJ1-2; 8 bases fit TRBD1. V lost 2 bases, J lost 4 bases, and 3 bases stayed unmatched. The CDR3 extends over 14 amino acids. Germline values: CDR1 MNHEY, CDR2 SVGAGI. As DNA, the CDR3 is TGTGCCAGCAGTTACGGACAGGGCTTCTATGGCTACACCCTC. Encoded protein: CASSYGQGFYGYTL.

V gene TRBV19 combines with J gene TRBJ2-6; the match to TRBD2 covers 10 bases. The CDR3 runs 17 residues. The germline CDR1 and CDR2 sequences are LNHDA and SQIVND (reference sequence). V shed 4 bases and J 2 bases; nucleotides not matched to a gene: 5. Here the CDR3 DNA reads TGTGCCAGTAGTAGGACTAGCGGCATAGCTGGGGCCAACGTCCTGACTTTC. The encoded protein is CASSRTSGIAGANVLTF. Drawing the rest from reference TRBV19 and TRBJ2-6, the complete variable domain is DGGITQSPKYLFRKEGQNVTLSCEQNLNHDAMYWYRQDPGQGLRLIYYSQIVNDFQKGDIAEGYSVSREKKESFPLTVTSAQKNPTAFYLCASSRTSGIAGANVLTFGAGSRLTVL.

This clone was seen ten or more times. The gene calls are TRBV6-1 and TRBJ2-1; 7 bases fit TRBD2. CDR1 and CDR2 (germline): MNHNS, SASEGT. V lost 1 base to trimming and J lost 1 base; unmatched junction nucleotides: 4. This CDR3 has 16 residues. CDR3 nucleotide sequence: TGTGCCAGCAGTGAAGGTGGGGGGGGATCCTACAATGAGCAGTTCTTC. Translated, it gives CASSEGGGGSYNEQFF.

This chain joins TRBV29-1 and TRBJ2-7; D ambiguous. Germline V gives CDR1 SQVTM, CDR2 ANQGSEA. V was clipped by 4 bases and J by 0 bases, with 7 bases between them. This CDR3 has 12 amino acids. The CDR3 coding sequence is TGCAGCGTTGCTCCAGACTCCTACGAGCAGTACTTC. It encodes CSVAPDSYEQYF.

The genes are TRBV10-3 and TRBJ2-7; TRBD1 is a possible D gene (5 bases). The germline CDR1 and CDR2 sequences are ENHRY and SYGVKD. The CDR3 spans 16 residues. V was cut by 6 bases and J by 2 bases, with 20 bases left in between. CDR3 sequence (DNA): TGTGCCATCAGCGACGGACACGGGCCGGATCCCTACGAGCAGTACTTC. It codes for CAISDGHGPDPYEQYF.

This chain's CDR3 is CASSHRESNSANYGYTF. The CDR3 DNA reads TGTGCCAGCAGCCACAGGGAGTCTAATTCAGCTAACTATGGCTACACCTTC. The genes are TRBV11-2 and TRBJ1-2, with a possible D match to TRBD1 (6 bases). The germline V gene has CDR1 SGHAT and CDR2 FQNNGV. This CDR3 contains 17 residues. Trimming took off 5 bases at V and 0 bases at J, with 19 bases between the two ends.

The chain joins TRBV2 to TRBJ2-3, with TRBD2 matching 12 bases. The trim removed 4 bases at V and 5 bases at J, leaving 4 bases unmatched. The germline V gene encodes CDR1 SNHLY and CDR2 FYNNEI. This CDR3 comprises 15 residues. The CDR3 loop is CASSGLAGAIDTQYF. In DNA, the CDR3 is TGTGCCAGCAGTGGACTAGCGGGAGCGATAGATACGCAGTATTTT.

This chain connects TRBV27 to TRBJ2-2, with D unresolved. There are 14 residues in the CDR3. The V end was cut by 3 bases, the J end by 1 base, with 6 bases between. Germline CDR1 is MNHEY and CDR2 is SMNVEV (reference sequence). CDR3 region: CASSFEVNTGELFF. CDR3 coding DNA: TGTGCCAGCAGTTTTGAGGTGAACACCGGGGAGCTGTTTTTT.

The chain recombines TRBV5-1 with TRBJ1-2, with D unresolved. Per germline, CDR1 SGHRS and CDR2 YFSETQ. The CDR3 loop spans 13 amino acids. Deletions cut 0 bases from V and 7 bases from J, with 10 bases between. The CDR3 DNA follows: TGCGCCAGCAGCTTGGCGGGGTATAGTGGCTACACCTTC. Amino acids: CASSLAGYSGYTF. The full variable domain, its missing parts supplied by reference TRBV5-1 and TRBJ1-2, is KAGVTQTPRYLIKTRGQQVTLSCSPISGHRSVSWYQQTPGQGLQFLFEYFSETQRNKGNFPGRFSGRQFSNSRSEMNVSTLELGDSALYLCASSLAGYSGYTFGSGTRLTVV.

The genes are TRBV27 and TRBJ1-2; D is possibly TRBD1 (6 bases). Germline V lookup: CDR1 MNHEY, CDR2 SMNVEV (reference sequence). V was pared by 3 bases and J by 4 bases, with 15 bases between. The CDR3 length is 15 residues. The CDR3 is CASSLMGARGYGYTF. The CDR3 DNA sequence: TGTGCCAGCAGTTTGATGGGGGCTCGGGGCTATGGCTACACCTTC.

The chain joins TRBV9 to TRBJ2-7; D is undetermined. Germline assignment: CDR1 SGDLS and CDR2 YYNGEE. This CDR3 is built from 15 residues. Trimming took off 4 bases at V and 0 bases at J, with 14 bases between the two ends. CDR3 in DNA: TGTGCCAGCAGCCCTCGTGTCGAGCCCTCCTACGAGCAGTACTTC. Translation: CASSPRVEPSYEQYF.